These 19 T cell receptor beta chains were sequenced from one sample in a study of blood T cell repertoires in COVID-19 (dated by TCRdb to about 2020). The library was obtained by the immunoSEQ multiplex PCR assay. Not all clones reach the TCRdb copy of this immuneACCESS table, which keeps in-frame sequences only. Checked studies attribute under half of the gap to unresolved V genes and leave the rest unexplained. The sample includes some 260,000 clones, with 70% to 75% observed a single time. The ten largest clones capture about 3% of the sample. Sequencing was performed on peripheral blood. These receptors were obtained from a woman over 75 with acute or convalescent COVID-19.

V usage is TRBV7-2 and J usage is TRBJ1-5, with 7 bases identical to TRBD1. The trim removed 5 bases at V and 0 bases at J, leaving 4 bases unmatched. Germline CDR1 and CDR2: SGHTA and FQGNSA. The CDR3 sequence is 15 residues long. CDR3 in amino acids: CASSRGQNSNQPQHF. CDR3 bases: TGTGCCAGCAGCCGGGGACAGAATAGCAATCAGCCCCAGCATTTT.

CDR3 residues: CASRRGTGTDTQYF. CDR3 DNA: TGTGCCAGCAGGAGGGGGACAGGGACAGATACGCAGTATTTT. The chain links TRBV6-5 to TRBJ2-3, with 9 bases that match TRBD1. Germline CDR1 MNHEY, CDR2 SVGAGI. This CDR3 contains 14 residues. Trimming removed 6 bases from V and 3 bases from J; junction bases left unmatched: 4.

The chain links TRBV18 to TRBJ1-1; D is perhaps TRBD1 (5 bases). The V end was cut by 4 bases, the J end by 0 bases, with 9 bases between. The CDR3 has 14 amino acids. The V gene's germline CDR1 is KGHSH and CDR2 LQKENI. The CDR3 spells CASSRDSMNTEAFF. In DNA, the CDR3 is TGTGCCAGCTCACGCGACAGCATGAACACTGAAGCTTTCTTT.

The V call is TRBV20-1, the J call TRBJ2-3; 8 bases line up with TRBD2. Germline CDR1 is DFQATT and CDR2 is SNEGSKA (reference sequence). This CDR3 contains 18 residues. The V segment lost 3 bases and the J segment 3 bases; nucleotides outside the gene matches: 17. The CDR3 sequence: CSASLQRGRVFGTDTQYF. The CDR3 bases are TGCAGTGCTAGTCTCCAGCGGGGGCGGGTTTTTGGTACAGATACGCAGTATTTT.

The sample holds one count of this clone. The chain recombines TRBV6-2 or TRBV6-3 with TRBJ1-3; D gene unclear. Trimming pared 2 bases from V and 4 bases from J, leaving 12 bases between. From germline, CDR1 is MNHEY and CDR2 SVGEGT. The length of the CDR3 is 15 residues. CDR3 DNA sequence: TGTGCCAGCAGTTACAGCGCCATCGGAGGAAACACCATATATTTT. It is translated as CASSYSAIGGNTIYF.

This clone was seen only once. The rearrangement links TRBV7-9 to TRBJ1-3; D is perhaps TRBD1 (5 bases). Germline V CDR1 and CDR2: SEHNR, FQNEAQ (reference sequence). The ends were cut back, 4 bases at V and 4 bases at J, with 11 bases in the middle. The CDR3 is 14 amino acids. The CDR3 nucleotides read TGTGCCAGCAGCTCTAGACAGAGAGGAAACACCATATATTTT. This gives the protein CASSSRQRGNTIYF. Full variable domain (remainder filled in from reference TRBV7-9 and TRBJ1-3): DTGVSQNPRHKITKRGQNVTFRCDPISEHNRLYWYRQTLGQGPEFLTYFQNEAQLEKSRLLSDRFSAERPKGSFSTLEIQRTEQGDSAMYLCASSSRQRGNTIYFGEGSWLTVV.

The J gene is TRBJ2-1, the V gene TRBV3-1 (or the pseudogene TRBV3-2); 10 positions agree with TRBD2. CDR3 length: 14 amino acids. Germline V gene sequence: CDR1 LGHDT, CDR2 YNNKEL (reference sequence). V lost 6 bases, J lost 8 bases, and 7 bases stayed unmatched. As DNA, the CDR3 is TGTGCCAGCAGTCCTAGCGGGAGTCATGATGAGCAGTTCTTC. Its translation is CASSPSGSHDEQFF.

This clone turned up a few times. The chain couples TRBV12-3 or TRBV12-4 to TRBJ1-3; perhaps TRBD1 as D (5 bases). Trimming stripped 6 bases from V and 2 bases from J, with 8 bases between. This CDR3 is 13 amino acids long. The CDR3 protein is CASSLQAGNTIYF. DNA of the CDR3: TGTGCCAGCAGCCTACAGGCTGGAAACACCATATATTTT.

In DNA, the CDR3 is TGTGCCAGCAGTGTAAGGGGTAGCAATGAGCAGTTCTTC. Protein product: CASSVRGSNEQFF. V usage is TRBV25-1 and J usage is TRBJ2-1; D is possibly TRBD1 (5 bases). Between the trimmed V and J ends, which lost 4 bases and 6 bases, there was a span of 10 bases. The CDR3 length is 13 residues. CDR1 and CDR2 (germline): MGHDK, SYGVNS. The variable domain in full, with the rest retrieved from reference TRBV25-1 and TRBJ2-1, is EADIYQTPRYLVIGTGKKITLECSQTMGHDKMYWYQQDPGMELHLIHYSYGVNSTEKGDLSSESTVSRIRTEHFPLTLESARPSHTSQYLCASSVRGSNEQFFGPGTRLTVL.

The chain combines TRBV7-9 with TRBJ2-5, with D hard to call. V lost 6 bases to trimming and J lost 13 bases, with 18 bases between them. The CDR3 is 12 residues long. Germline V CDR1 and CDR2: SEHNR, FQNEAQ (reference sequence). The CDR3 loop is CASSPSAHPPYF. For the CDR3, the DNA is TGTGCCAGCAGTCCTAGTGCGCATCCCCCGTACTTC.

The chain links TRBV30 to TRBJ2-5; TRBD1 matches at 10 bases. CDR1 is GTSNPN and CDR2 is SVGIG in the germline V gene (reference sequence). The CDR3 has 14 amino acids. V gave up 3 bases and J gave up 4 bases; unmatched junction bases: 5. CDR3 in DNA: TGTGCCTGGAGCCCGGGACAGGGGCTAGAGACCCAGTACTTC. Its protein product is CAWSPGQGLETQYF. Full variable domain (missing parts from reference TRBV30 and TRBJ2-5): SQTIHQWPATLVQPVGSPLSLECTVEGTSNPNLYWYRQAAGRGLQLLFYSVGIGQISSEVPQNLSASRPQDRQFILSSKKLLLSDSGFYLCAWSPGQGLETQYFGPGTRLLVL.

In this sample, this clone turned up a few times. At one end the junction does not follow the germline gene, possibly because of a read error. This chain connects TRBV11-2 to TRBJ1-5, with a tentative D call TRBD1 (6 bases). The CDR3 sequence is 14 residues long. Germline assignment: CDR1 SGHAT and CDR2 FQNNGV. In nucleotides, the CDR3 is TGTGCCAGCAGCCTAGACAGGAACAATCAGCCCCAGCATTTT. It translates to CASSLDRNNQPQHF.

This sequence joins TRBV5-1 and TRBJ2-1; 8 nucleotides match TRBD1. The J segment lost 1 base and the V segment lost 7 bases, leaving 7 bases of the junction unmatched. The V gene's germline CDR1 is SGHRS and CDR2 YFSETQ. CDR3 size: 15 residues. The CDR3 loop reads CASRRTGGSYNEQFF. The CDR3 DNA is TGCGCCAGCCGCCGAACAGGGGGTTCCTACAATGAGCAGTTCTTC.

V usage is TRBV19 and J usage is TRBJ1-2; D gene unclear. The CDR3 runs to 15 residues. Germline V gives CDR1 LNHDA, CDR2 SQIVND (reference sequence). V was trimmed by 7 bases and J by 8 bases, leaving 23 bases between them. The CDR3 DNA sequence: TGTGCCAGTACAGCCGTCGACATCGGAGCGGGGGGCTACACCTTC. Its translation is CASTAVDIGAGGYTF.

The CDR3 DNA follows: TGTGCCAGTAGGGAGACAGGGTATACCGGGGAGCTGTTTTTT. As protein: CASRETGYTGELFF. This chain joins TRBV19 and TRBJ2-2; 7 bases map to TRBD1. Unmatched junction bases numbered 6, after V lost 6 bases and J lost 5 bases. This CDR3 has 14 residues. Germline CDR1 and CDR2: LNHDA and SQIVND (reference sequence).

The J gene is TRBJ2-3, the V gene TRBV5-1; TRBD2 agrees at 13 bases. This CDR3 region has 16 residues. Germline trimming cut 4 bases from V and 7 bases from J; bases unmatched to any gene: 9. The V gene's germline CDR1 is SGHRS and CDR2 YFSETQ. The CDR3 nucleotides are TGCGCCAGCAGCCCGAAAACGACTAGCGGGGGGCATACGCAGTATTTT. Amino acids: CASSPKTTSGGHTQYF.

The chain carries TRBV5-1 and TRBJ2-7; TRBD1 might be the D (5 bases). The CDR3 spans 14 residues. Trimming removed 0 bases at V and 3 bases at J, with 10 bases between. Germline assignment: CDR1 SGHRS and CDR2 YFSETQ. The CDR3 DNA reads TGCGCCAGCAGCTTGGCTATAGGGGACTACGAGCAGTACTTC. Translation gives CASSLAIGDYEQYF.

This clone was observed a handful of times. The chain has TRBV4-2 and TRBJ2-1; possibly TRBD2 for D (6 bases). The CDR3 loop spans 14 amino acids. Germline CDR1 is LGHNA and CDR2 is YNFKEQ. With 0 bases removed from V and 7 bases from J, the gap between germline ends came to 10 bases. As DNA, the CDR3 is TGTGCCAGCAGCCAAGACCGCCGGGGGAATGAGCAGTTCTTC. Translated, it gives CASSQDRRGNEQFF.

The chain couples TRBV6-5 to TRBJ1-6, with TRBD1 identical over 10 bases. V shed 0 bases, J shed 7 bases, and the junction held 3 bases outside the gene matches. The CDR3 totals 16 residues. Germline assignment: CDR1 MNHEY and CDR2 SVGAGI. Written as DNA, the CDR3 is TGTGCCAGCAGTTACTCGGGACAGGGGTTGAATTCACCCCTCCACTTT. Its translation is CASSYSGQGLNSPLHF.